Included here is one T cell receptor (beta chain) sequence, with context. Its antigen remains unknown. This specimen belongs to a study of cytomegalovirus exposure and HLA in healthy donors. General study results and limits: Listed as cytomegalovirus-associated were 170 or so TCR beta chains.

PCR amplification relied on 60 Vbeta primers (plus 13 Jbeta primers). The assay was immunoSEQ multiplex PCR, and TCRdb's table has in-frame clones only and misses some. The sample has more than 80,000 clones, approximately 82% seen once. This CDR3 has 14 amino acids. V was trimmed by 4 bases and J by 2 bases, leaving 11 bases between them. Germline V lookup: CDR1 SEHNR, CDR2 FQNEAQ (reference sequence). Specimen: PBMCs. The TCR was taken from a man aged 35 to 55 in good health and CMV-seronegative. This sequence joins TRBV7-9 and TRBJ2-5, with a possible D match to TRBD2 (5 bases). Here the CDR3 reads CASSSPGGQETQYF. The DNA for the CDR3 is TGTGCCAGCAGCTCTCCCGGAGGACAAGAGACCCAGTACTTC.